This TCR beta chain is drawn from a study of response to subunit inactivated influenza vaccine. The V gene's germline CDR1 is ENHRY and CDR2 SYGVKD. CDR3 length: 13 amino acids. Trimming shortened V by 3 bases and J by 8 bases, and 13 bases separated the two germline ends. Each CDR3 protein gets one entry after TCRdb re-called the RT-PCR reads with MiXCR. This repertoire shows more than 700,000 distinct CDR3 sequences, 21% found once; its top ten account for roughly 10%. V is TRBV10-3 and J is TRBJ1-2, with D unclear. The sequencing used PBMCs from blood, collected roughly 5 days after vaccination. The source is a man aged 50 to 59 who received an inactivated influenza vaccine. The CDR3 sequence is CAISDGPLNGYTF. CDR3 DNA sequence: TGTGCCATCAGTGACGGTCCCCTTAACGGCTACACCTTC.